The clone carrying this TCR beta chain has just a few counts. Its antigen is undetermined. The source of the sample is a study of beta chain features in type 1 diabetes. Since all of the isolated RNA was reverse transcribed, expressed TCRB transcripts were what got sequenced. Data came from immunoSEQ multiplex PCR; TCRdb stores just in-frame clones and leaves some out. Of some 640,000 clones in the sample, about 14% were seen once. The CDR3 covers 11 residues. Trimming took off 5 bases at V and 6 bases at J, with 11 bases between the two ends. Germline assignment: CDR1 DFQATT and CDR2 SNEGSKA (reference sequence). Regarding the study as a whole: Individuals with type 1 diabetes displayed fewer insertions and more deletions at VDJ junctions. Moderate yet significant TCRB CDR3 shortening was seen in Type 1 diabetes patients in all four CD4+ subsets.

The clonotype was recovered from a man younger than 30 with type 1 diabetes. The chain employs TRBV20-1 and TRBJ2-7; no clear D gene. Sequenced material: naive CD4+ T cells from blood. DNA for the CDR3: TGCAGTGCTTTCTTAGATTCCGAGCAGTACTTC. Its protein product is CSAFLDSEQYF.